Sequencing of this T cell receptor beta chain was carried out in a study of cytomegalovirus exposure and HLA in healthy donors. PCR amplification relied on 60 Vbeta primers (plus 13 Jbeta primers). TCRdb's table, derived via immunoSEQ multiplex PCR, lists solely in-frame clones and lacks some. The table has roughly 78,000 clones, 60% to 75% seen once. The CDR3 sequence is 13 residues long. Germline values: CDR1 SNHLY, CDR2 FYNNEI. V lost 11 bases and J lost 1, with 12 bases in between. The clonotype was recovered from a man aged 35-49 years in good health and CMV-seropositive. The rearrangement joins TRBV2 to TRBJ1-5; weak D call: TRBD1 (5 bases). The material sequenced was PBMCs. The CDR3 here is CAGMTESNQPQHF. Written as DNA, the CDR3 is TGTGCCGGGATGACAGAGAGCAATCAGCCCCAGCATTTT.